The 30 T cell receptor beta chains below come from one sample, sequenced in a study of CD8+ T cells in alopecia areata. RNA was extracted and reverse transcribed into cDNA as the sequencing template. Sequencing used immunoSEQ multiplex PCR; TCRdb keeps in-frame clones, though not all of them. The sample has 87,000 or so clones, around 70% seen once. Noted treatment: oral pan-JAK inhibitor, 5-10 mg twice daily. Source: CD8+ T cells sorted from blood, taken at week 44, from a patient treated with tofacitinib. These receptors were taken from a human donor with alopecia areata.

The rearrangement joins TRBV6-5 to TRBJ2-2, with 7 positions matching TRBD1. Per the germline V gene, CDR1 is MNHEY and CDR2 is SVGAGI. CDR3 length: 14 residues. V trimming: 5 bases; J trimming: 6 bases; junction bases outside the gene matches: 6. The CDR3 bases are TGTGCCAGCAGTACAGGGGTAAAAGCCGGGGAGCTGTTTTTT. Its protein is CASSTGVKAGELFF.

The chain couples TRBV29-1 to TRBJ1-2, with D tentatively TRBD1 (5 bases). The CDR3 has 12 amino acids. V lost 1 base and J 7 bases, leaving 10 bases between the germline ends. CDR1 and CDR2 from the germline V gene are SQVTM and ANQGSEA. The DNA for the CDR3 is TGCAGCGTTGAAGTCCAGGGTGGTGGCTACACCTTC. Its translation: CSVEVQGGGYTF.

The chain uses TRBV29-1 and TRBJ2-2; 9 bases fit TRBD1. V lost 4 bases to trimming and J lost 1 base; unmatched junction nucleotides: 1. This CDR3 comprises 14 residues. Per germline, CDR1 SQVTM and CDR2 ANQGSEA. CDR3 protein: CSVVGQGNTGELFF. CDR3 bases: TGCAGCGTTGTGGGACAGGGGAACACCGGGGAGCTGTTTTTT.

The chain uses TRBV5-6 and TRBJ1-1; 9 bases match TRBD1. Looked up from germline, CDR1 is SGHDT and CDR2 is YYEEEE. This CDR3 has 13 residues. Trimming cost V 2 bases and J 6 bases; bases outside gene matches: 2. CDR3 coding DNA: TGTGCCAGCAGCTTCGGGACAGGGTCTGAAGCTTTCTTT. As protein: CASSFGTGSEAFF.

In its sample, this clone was seen a few times. This sequence joins TRBV7-2 and TRBJ2-4; 7 positions match TRBD1. Per the germline V gene, CDR1 is SGHTA and CDR2 is FQGNSA. The junction had 15 bases not matched to a gene; V was cut back by 4 bases and J by 9 bases. The CDR3 is 16 amino acids. The CDR3 bases are TGTGCCAGCAGCTCACTATTCCCGGGACACAGGGGCATTCAGTACTTC. The encoded protein is CASSSLFPGHRGIQYF.

The rearrangement joins TRBV7-6 to TRBJ2-3; 9 positions agree with TRBD2. After removal of 4 bases from V and 0 bases from J, the junction contained 5 bases not matched to a gene. The CDR3 totals 16 residues. Germline CDR1 SGHVS, CDR2 FNYEAQ. The CDR3 loop reads CASSSTSGSSTDTQYF. The CDR3 bases are TGTGCCAGCAGCTCGACTAGCGGATCTAGCACAGATACGCAGTATTTT.

The chain recombines TRBV4-1 with TRBJ1-2; the D gene is possibly TRBD1 (6 bases). V lost 3 bases and J lost 0, with 11 bases in between. This CDR3 contains 15 residues. The germline CDR1 and CDR2 sequences are MGHRA and YSYEKL. CDR3 protein: CASSQSDRTNYGYTF. As DNA, the CDR3 is TGCGCCAGCAGCCAGTCGGACAGAACTAACTATGGCTACACCTTC.

The chain employs TRBV7-9 and TRBJ1-1; no clear D. The germline CDR1 and CDR2 sequences are SEHNR and FQNEAQ (reference sequence). There are 12 residues in the CDR3. Trimming stripped 4 bases from V and 2 bases from J, with 5 bases between. The CDR3 loop is CASSSTNTEAFF. In nucleotides, the CDR3 is TGTGCCAGCAGCTCCACAAACACTGAAGCTTTCTTT.

The J gene is TRBJ1-1, the V gene TRBV30; the D gene is possibly TRBD1 (5 bases). The V gene's germline CDR1 is GTSNPN and CDR2 SVGIG (reference sequence). This CDR3 region has 13 residues. The V end lost 7 bases, the J end lost 3 bases, and 15 bases lay between the germline ends. The CDR3 is CAFLMLGDTEAFF. CDR3 DNA sequence: TGTGCCTTCCTCATGTTGGGGGACACTGAAGCTTTCTTT.

The gene calls are TRBV12-5 and TRBJ2-1; no reliable D call. The V gene's germline CDR1 is LGHNT and CDR2 FRNRAP. This CDR3 region has 15 residues. Trimming took off 0 bases at V and 4 bases at J, with 10 bases between the two ends. CDR3 DNA sequence: TGTGCTAGTGGTTTGGTACCGTTAGGTTACAATGAGCAGTTCTTC. Translating it yields CASGLVPLGYNEQFF.

The rearrangement links TRBV15 to TRBJ2-3; 8 positions match TRBD2. V dropped 0 bases and J dropped 0; count of bases not matched to a gene: 5. The CDR3 loop spans 17 amino acids. Germline CDR1 and CDR2: LNHNV and YYDKDF (reference sequence). This CDR3 reads CATSRDPRGGSTDTQYF. The DNA for the CDR3 is TGTGCCACCAGCAGAGATCCCCGGGGGGGCAGCACAGATACGCAGTATTTT. Complete variable domain (other parts from reference TRBV15 and TRBJ2-3): DAMVIQNPRYQVTQFGKPVTLSCSQTLNHNVMYWYQQKSSQAPKLLFHYYDKDFNNEADTPDNFQSRRPNTSFCFLDIRSPGLGDTAMYLCATSRDPRGGSTDTQYFGPGTRLTVL.

This clone was picked up one time. J is TRBJ2-7 and V is TRBV10-3, with 11 nucleotides matching TRBD1. With V trimmed by 3 bases and J by 9 bases, 16 bases remained unmatched. This CDR3 spans 17 amino acids. Germline CDR1 is ENHRY and CDR2 is SYGVKD. The CDR3 DNA follows: TGTGCCATCAGTGACCTCGGGGACAGGGGGTCCCTCTCTTGGCAGTACTTC. It encodes CAISDLGDRGSLSWQYF.

This rearrangement joins TRBV4-3 to TRBJ2-4; D may be TRBD2 (5 bases). The CDR3 spans 16 residues. Per germline, CDR1 LGHNA and CDR2 YSLEER. Trimming removed 0 bases from V and 0 bases from J, with 9 bases in between. The DNA of the CDR3 is TGCGCCAGCAGCCAAGACTTGGGAGTAGCCAAAAACATTCAGTACTTC. Translating gives CASSQDLGVAKNIQYF.

The chain has TRBV29-1 and TRBJ2-7; 9 positions agree with TRBD1. The CDR3 spans 15 residues. V was clipped by 6 bases and J by 3 bases; unmatched bases: 12. Germline-derived CDR1 and CDR2 are SQVTM and ANQGSEA. In DNA form, the CDR3 reads TGCAGCGTACGACAGGGGGAAGGGAGAAACTACGAGCAGTACTTC. Translating it yields CSVRQGEGRNYEQYF.

The chain uses TRBV7-8 and TRBJ1-4; 9 bases are a match to TRBD1. V was pared by 5 bases and J by 6 bases, with 7 bases of the junction left unmatched. The CDR3 runs to 15 residues. CDR1 and CDR2 from the germline V gene are SGHVS and FQNEAQ. The CDR3 region is CASSPRDRADEKLFF. DNA of the CDR3: TGTGCCAGCAGCCCCCGGGACAGGGCGGATGAAAAACTGTTTTTT.

The sample holds one count of this clone. The V and J genes are TRBV4-3 and TRBJ2-7; 7 nucleotides agree with TRBD2. This CDR3 is built from 18 residues. In germline, CDR1 is LGHNA, CDR2 YSLEER. The V gene end was trimmed by 0 bases and the J gene end by 0 bases; junction bases not matched to a gene: 11. The CDR3 spells CASSQDISRDYLSYEQYF. In nucleotides, the CDR3 is TGCGCCAGCAGCCAAGATATCTCCCGGGACTATCTCTCCTACGAGCAGTACTTC.

The rearrangement links TRBV11-2 to TRBJ2-5, with 8 bases identical to TRBD2. V gave up 5 bases and J gave up 7 bases; unmatched junction bases: 3. CDR3 length equals 12 residues. Germline assignment: CDR1 SGHAT and CDR2 FQNNGV. This chain's CDR3 is CASSQSGGTQYF. The DNA for the CDR3 is TGTGCCAGCAGCCAAAGCGGGGGGACCCAGTACTTC.

A few counts support this clone. The V and J genes are TRBV19 and TRBJ2-1, with TRBD1 identical over 7 bases. Looked up from germline, CDR1 is LNHDA and CDR2 is SQIVND (reference sequence). The trim removed 1 base at V and 4 bases at J, leaving 10 bases unmatched. This CDR3 has 17 amino acids. CDR3 nucleotides: TGTGCCAGTAGTATAGGGGGATCCGGGACAGCGTACAATGAGCAGTTCTTC. Protein: CASSIGGSGTAYNEQFF.

This sequence joins TRBV12-5 and TRBJ2-1; TRBD2 aligns across 7 bases. The CDR3 has 14 residues. Germline V lookup: CDR1 LGHNT, CDR2 FRNRAP. V dropped 3 bases and J dropped 1; count of bases not matched to a gene: 0. The CDR3, as DNA: TGTGCTAGTGGTTTAGCGGGGTCCTACAATGAGCAGTTCTTC. Its protein is CASGLAGSYNEQFF.

This clone is a singleton in its sample. Written as DNA, the CDR3 is TGTGCCAGCAGCTTTGACAGGCGGGAGACCCAGTACTTC. Translated, it gives CASSFDRRETQYF. The chain carries TRBV7-6 and TRBJ2-5, with D possibly TRBD1 on 6 matching bases. The germline gives CDR1 SGHVS, CDR2 FNYEAQ. V shed 3 bases and J shed 5 bases, with 10 bases lying between them. The CDR3 loop spans 13 amino acids. Complete variable domain (other parts from reference TRBV7-6 and TRBJ2-5): GAGVSQSPRYKVTKRGQDVALRCDPISGHVSLYWYRQALGQGPEFLTYFNYEAQQDKSGLPNDRFSAERPEGSISTLTIQRTEQRDSAMYRCASSFDRRETQYFGPGTRLLVL.

This clone showed up just a few times. This chain links TRBV11-2 with TRBJ2-1, with D perhaps TRBD1 (7 bases). CDR1 and CDR2 from the germline V gene are SGHAT and FQNNGV. The V end was cut by 1 base, the J end by 8 bases, with 12 bases between. This CDR3 is built from 14 residues. CDR3 sequence reads: CASSLASRGDEQFF. The CDR3 DNA sequence: TGTGCCAGCAGCTTAGCGTCCAGGGGGGATGAGCAGTTCTTC.

This clone appeared a single time. At one end, the junction sequence differs from germline, possibly due to a read error. The chain carries TRBV12-5 and TRBJ2-5, with 9 bases matching TRBD1. Germline V CDR1 and CDR2: LGHNT, FRNRAP. The CDR3 is 19 amino acids. CDR3 in amino acids: CASGLAGEIADRGQVTQYF. CDR3 in DNA: TGTGCTAGTGGTTTGGCCGGTGAAATAGCGGACAGGGGACAAGTGACCCAGTACTTC.

The gene calls are TRBV7-8 and TRBJ2-5, with D perhaps TRBD1 or TRBD2 (6 bases each). The germline gives CDR1 SGHVS, CDR2 FQNEAQ. V lost 7 bases, J lost 5 bases, and 26 bases lay in between. The CDR3 totals 17 residues. CDR3 sequence reads: CASTSMDGGPEGETQYF. The CDR3, as DNA: TGTGCCAGCACCTCCATGGACGGGGGCCCTGAAGGGGAGACCCAGTACTTC.

This clone appeared a single time. The V call is TRBV5-1, the J call TRBJ2-1; D not certain. The CDR3 sequence is 13 residues long. Trimming left V 0 bases short and J 5 bases short, with 6 bases between. The germline gives CDR1 SGHRS, CDR2 YFSETQ. CDR3 sequence reads: CASSLGQDNEQFF. CDR3 nucleotides: TGCGCCAGCAGCTTGGGGCAGGACAATGAGCAGTTCTTC. Supplemented by reference TRBV5-1 and TRBJ2-1, the full variable domain reads KAGVTQTPRYLIKTRGQQVTLSCSPISGHRSVSWYQQTPGQGLQFLFEYFSETQRNKGNFPGRFSGRQFSNSRSEMNVSTLELGDSALYLCASSLGQDNEQFFGPGTRLTVL.

This clone showed up just a few times. The rearrangement uses TRBV7-3 and TRBJ1-1; TRBD1 aligns across 7 bases. CDR3 length: 15 residues. V gave up 4 bases and J gave up 3 bases; unmatched junction bases: 8. Germline V gene lookup returns CDR1 SGHTA and CDR2 FQGTGA. CDR3 amino acids: CASSSPGQADTEAFF. CDR3 coding DNA: TGTGCCAGCAGCTCACCCGGACAGGCTGACACTGAAGCTTTCTTT.

The CDR3 reads CAISERDRRWDSYNSPLHF. CDR3 bases: TGTGCCATCAGTGAGAGGGACAGGAGGTGGGACTCCTATAATTCACCCCTCCACTTT. This chain links TRBV10-3 with TRBJ1-6, with 8 bases fitting TRBD1. This CDR3 spans 19 amino acids. V lost 2 bases and J lost 0; bases outside the gene matches: 9. Germline V CDR1 and CDR2: ENHRY, SYGVKD.

This clone was seen a few times. V gene TRBV29-1 combines with J gene TRBJ2-1, with D uncertain. The CDR3 runs 15 residues. Per the germline V gene, CDR1 is SQVTM and CDR2 is ANQGSEA. Trimming took 5 bases from V and 0 from J, leaving 14 bases between them. CDR3: CSVPPGASSYNEQFF. In nucleotides, the CDR3 is TGCAGCGTTCCCCCCGGAGCTAGCTCCTACAATGAGCAGTTCTTC.

The gene calls are TRBV4-3 and TRBJ2-1, with D tentatively TRBD2 (5 bases). CDR3 size: 15 residues. Germline values: CDR1 LGHNA, CDR2 YSLEER. Deletions cut 2 bases from V and 10 bases from J, with 18 bases between. As DNA, the CDR3 is TGCGCCAGCAGCCAACGACGGGAAATCCAGAACGAGCAGTTCTTC. Protein sequence: CASSQRREIQNEQFF.

In DNA form, the CDR3 reads TGTGCCAGCAGTTTGACAGGGGGGGATTCACCCCTCCACTTT. Translating gives CASSLTGGDSPLHF. The J gene is TRBJ1-6, the V gene TRBV28; TRBD1 agrees at 9 bases. Germline V gene lookup returns CDR1 MDHEN and CDR2 SYDVKM. The CDR3 totals 14 residues. V shed 3 bases, J shed 8 bases, and the junction held 2 bases outside the gene matches.

This clone was counted only a few times. The rearrangement links TRBV2 to TRBJ2-7; no clear D. Germline CDR1 is SNHLY and CDR2 is FYNNEI. This CDR3 is 14 amino acids long. Trimming removed 0 bases at V and 0 bases at J, with 6 bases between. CDR3 protein: CASSEATDSYEQYF. As DNA, the CDR3 is TGTGCCAGCAGTGAAGCGACCGACTCCTACGAGCAGTACTTC.